A selection of T cell receptor beta chains follows, all from one sample in a study of blood T cell repertoires in COVID-19. Profiled with immunoSEQ multiplex PCR; TCRdb holds only in-frame clones, not every one. The data hold some 70,000 clones, with around 90% observed a single time. The material sequenced was peripheral blood. These receptors were collected from a human donor with active COVID-19. The donor label of this sample is uncertain. Both conserved end residues are part of each CDR3. The D gene is left open where the match is weak. Not all rows give a size; the values are once, few, many and, for expanded clones, a class.

>few|NA|TRBV7-9|TRBJ1-4
TGTGCCAGCAGCTCCCTAACATCAACGGGGGATACTAATGAAAAACTGTTTTTT
CASSSLTSTGDTNEKLFF
>NA|TRBD2|TRBV9|TRBJ2-5
TGTGCCAGCAGCGTAGGGGGCCTAGCGGGGGCCCAAGAGACCCAGTACTTC
CASSVGGLAGAQETQYF
>few|TRBD2|TRBV2|TRBJ2-7
TGTGCCAGCACCGCACTAGCGGGACGAGCGTACTTC
CASTALAGRAYF
>NA|TRBD2|TRBV9|TRBJ2-2
TGTGCCAGCAGCGTAGTGGTTAGCGGGAGATTTTCCGGGGAGCTGTTTTTT
CASSVVVSGRFSGELFF
>NA|NA|TRBV6-5|TRBJ2-7
TGTGCCAGCATGCGGGAACTGTTATCCTACGAGCAGTACTTC
CASMRELLSYEQYF
>once|NA|TRBV11-3|TRBJ2-7
TGTGCCAGCAGCTTAGGGGGGACTCTCTACGAGCAGTACTTC
CASSLGGTLYEQYF
>NA|NA|TRBV3-1/TRBV3-2|TRBJ2-7
TGTGCCAGCAGCCATCGGGACACCGAGCAGTACTTC
CASSHRDTEQYF
>NA|NA|TRBV4-1|TRBJ1-6
TGCGCCAGCAGGGGGCCCTTAAGTTCACCCCTCCACTTT
CASRGPLSSPLHF
>NA|TRBD1|TRBV15|TRBJ1-5
TGTGCCACCAGCAGACCAACAGGGGTAGGCAATCAGCCCCAGCATTTT
CATSRPTGVGNQPQHF
>NA|NA|TRBV5-1|TRBJ2-1
TGCGCCAGCAGCCTCGGGACCTCGGGGGTCAGAGACAATGAGCAGTTCTTC
CASSLGTSGVRDNEQFF
>NA|NA|TRBV9|TRBJ1-2
TGTGCCAGCAGCCCCTGGCCGGGTGGCTACACCTTC
CASSPWPGGYTF
>NA|TRBD1|TRBV5-8|TRBJ2-1
TGTGCCAGCAGCCGGGACAGGGGGACGGATGAGCAGTTCTTC
CASSRDRGTDEQFF
>NA|TRBD1|TRBV14|TRBJ1-1
TGTGCCAGCAGCCAAGAAGGTAAGGAGGGACAGGGAATTTTGAACACTGAAGCTTTCTTT
CASSQEGKEGQGILNTEAFF
>once|NA|TRBV7-9|TRBJ1-1
TGTGCCAGCAGCTTTTCACAGCTTGAAGCTTTCTTT
CASSFSQLEAFF
>NA|NA|TRBV28|TRBJ1-2
TGTGCCACCGACCCAAACCGGGGTTGGAATGGCTACACCTTC
CATDPNRGWNGYTF
>NA|NA|TRBV28|TRBJ2-1
TGTGCCAGCAGTTATAACAGTCTTGGCAATGAGCAGTTCTTC
CASSYNSLGNEQFF
>once|NA|TRBV7-9|TRBJ2-5
TGTGCCAGCAGCCTATTTCCCGTGAACTCCCAAGAGACCCAGTACTTC
CASSLFPVNSQETQYF
>NA|NA|TRBV19|TRBJ2-4
TGTGCCAGTAGTCCCCGTCCGCGGAAGGACATTCAGTACTTC
CASSPRPRKDIQYF
>NA|NA|TRBV6-5|TRBJ1-2
TGTGCCAGCAGTCGACAGTCTTTGATTGGCTACACCTTC
CASSRQSLIGYTF
>NA|NA|TRBV6-2/TRBV6-3|TRBJ2-6
TGTGCCAGCAGTTCTCCAGTCGGGGCCAACGTCCTGACTTTC
CASSSPVGANVLTF
>NA|TRBD2|TRBV7-2|TRBJ2-1
TGTGCCAGCACCAAAGGGTCGGCTAGCGGGAGTGATGAGCAGTTCTTC
CASTKGSASGSDEQFF
>NA|NA|TRBV16|TRBJ1-1
TGTGCCAGCAGCCAATTCCGCAGCGCTAATGAAGCTTTCTTT
CASSQFRSANEAFF
>NA|NA|TRBV28|TRBJ1-1
TGTGCCAGCAGTTCCGACCTACACAGGAACACTGAAGCTTTCTTT
CASSSDLHRNTEAFF
>NA|NA|TRBV12-3/TRBV12-4|TRBJ1-6
TGTGCCAGCAGTAGAGATAATTCACCCCTCCACTTT
CASSRDNSPLHF
>NA|NA|TRBV28|TRBJ1-2
TGTGCCAGCAGGGTGACAGCCAACTATGGCTACACCTTC
CASRVTANYGYTF
>NA|TRBD2|TRBV7-2|TRBJ2-2
TGTGCCAGCAGCCTGGAGGGACTAGCGCACACCGGGGAGCTGTTTTTT
CASSLEGLAHTGELFF